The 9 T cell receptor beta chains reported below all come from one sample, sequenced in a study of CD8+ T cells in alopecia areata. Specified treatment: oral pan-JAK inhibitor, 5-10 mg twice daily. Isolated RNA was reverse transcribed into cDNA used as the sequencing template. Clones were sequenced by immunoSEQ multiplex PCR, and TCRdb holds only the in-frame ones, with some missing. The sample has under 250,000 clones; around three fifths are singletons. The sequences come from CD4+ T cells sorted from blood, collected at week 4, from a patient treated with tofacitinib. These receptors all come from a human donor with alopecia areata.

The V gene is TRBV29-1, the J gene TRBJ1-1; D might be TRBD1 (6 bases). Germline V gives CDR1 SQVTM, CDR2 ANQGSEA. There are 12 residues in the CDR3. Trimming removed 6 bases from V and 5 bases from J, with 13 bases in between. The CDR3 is CSVTTGATEAFF. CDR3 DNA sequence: TGCAGCGTAACCACGGGGGCGACTGAAGCTTTCTTT.

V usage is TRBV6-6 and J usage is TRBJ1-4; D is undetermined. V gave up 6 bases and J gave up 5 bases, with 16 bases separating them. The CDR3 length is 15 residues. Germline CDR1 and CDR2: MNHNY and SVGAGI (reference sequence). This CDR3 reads CASRPLLGGNEKLFF. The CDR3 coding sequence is TGTGCCAGCAGGCCCCTTCTTGGAGGAAATGAAAAACTGTTTTTT.

The CDR3 nucleotides are TGTGCCAGCAGCCCAGCCGTGATAGCCCCCGGGGTGGAGAACACTGAAGCTTTCTTT. Translation: CASSPAVIAPGVENTEAFF. This chain connects TRBV5-6 to TRBJ1-1; D unresolved. This CDR3 comprises 19 residues. With 4 bases removed from V and 1 base from J, the gap between germline ends came to 26 bases. Germline CDR1 SGHDT, CDR2 YYEEEE.

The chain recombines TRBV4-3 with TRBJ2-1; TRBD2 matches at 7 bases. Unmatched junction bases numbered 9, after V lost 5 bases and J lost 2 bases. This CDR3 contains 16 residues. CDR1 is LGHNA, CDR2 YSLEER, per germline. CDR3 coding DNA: TGCGCCAGCAGCTCGAGGACTAGATCGACCTACAATGAGCAGTTCTTC. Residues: CASSSRTRSTYNEQFF.

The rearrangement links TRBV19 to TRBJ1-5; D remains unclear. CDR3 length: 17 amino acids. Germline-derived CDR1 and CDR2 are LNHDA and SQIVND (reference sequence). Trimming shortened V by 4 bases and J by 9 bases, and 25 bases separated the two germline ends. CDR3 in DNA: TGTGCCAGTAGTACCCCCTCGACGGGCCCCGCTAAAGGGCCCCAGCATTTT. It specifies CASSTPSTGPAKGPQHF.

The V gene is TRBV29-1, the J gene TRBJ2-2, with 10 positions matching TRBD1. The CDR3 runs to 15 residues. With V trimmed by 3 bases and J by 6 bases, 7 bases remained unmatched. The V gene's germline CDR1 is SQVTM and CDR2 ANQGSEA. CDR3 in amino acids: CSVELGQGYPGELFF. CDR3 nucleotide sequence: TGCAGCGTTGAGTTGGGACAGGGGTATCCCGGGGAGCTGTTTTTT.

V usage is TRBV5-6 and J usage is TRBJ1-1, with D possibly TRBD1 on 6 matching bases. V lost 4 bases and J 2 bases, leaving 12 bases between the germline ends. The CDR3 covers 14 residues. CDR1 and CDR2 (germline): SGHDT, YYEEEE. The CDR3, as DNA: TGTGCCAGCAGCGGGGGCCGGGGTAACACTGAAGCTTTCTTT. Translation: CASSGGRGNTEAFF.

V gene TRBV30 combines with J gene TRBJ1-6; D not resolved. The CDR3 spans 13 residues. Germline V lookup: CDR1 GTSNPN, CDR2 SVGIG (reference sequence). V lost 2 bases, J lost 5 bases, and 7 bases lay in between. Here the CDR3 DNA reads TGTGCCTGGAGTAACGGAAATAATTCACCCCTCCACTTT. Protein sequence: CAWSNGNNSPLHF.

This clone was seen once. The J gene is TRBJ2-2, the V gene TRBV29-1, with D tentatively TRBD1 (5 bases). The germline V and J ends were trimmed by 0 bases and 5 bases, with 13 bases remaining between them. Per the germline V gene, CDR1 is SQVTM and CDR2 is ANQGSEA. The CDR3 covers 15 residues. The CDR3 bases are TGCAGCGTTGAAGAAGTGGGTGGGGCGACCGGGGAGCTGTTTTTT. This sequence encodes CSVEEVGGATGELFF.